This entry describes one T cell receptor beta chain. What it binds is unknown. Assay: immunoSEQ multiplex PCR; the TCRdb copy retains only in-frame clones and omits some. Seen here are 2 million to 2.5 million clones, under 95% observed once, and the top ten hold approximately 0.41%. Each of the donors was a healthy adult who was HIV-negative and had not had a recent acute infection or vaccination. Germline CDR1 and CDR2: MDHEN and SYDVKM. This CDR3 region has 14 residues. V was cut by 6 bases and J by 2 bases, with 13 bases left in between. This specimen belongs to a study of shared clonotypes between healthy human individuals. Study conclusions and caveats: Sequencing of the sorted subsets was shown by rarefaction to be incomplete despite large depth.

The receptor was isolated from a man in his late teens or twenties in good health. Some clones in this sample may be carry-over from other donors' samples. The chain uses TRBV28 and TRBJ2-5, with D perhaps matching TRBD1 (6 bases). Sequencing input: naive CD4+ T cells from PBMCs. The sample's subset: CD45RA+ positively selected. The CDR3 here is CASRRKQGQETQYF. The CDR3 DNA is TGTGCCAGCAGGCGTAAACAGGGACAAGAGACCCAGTACTTC.